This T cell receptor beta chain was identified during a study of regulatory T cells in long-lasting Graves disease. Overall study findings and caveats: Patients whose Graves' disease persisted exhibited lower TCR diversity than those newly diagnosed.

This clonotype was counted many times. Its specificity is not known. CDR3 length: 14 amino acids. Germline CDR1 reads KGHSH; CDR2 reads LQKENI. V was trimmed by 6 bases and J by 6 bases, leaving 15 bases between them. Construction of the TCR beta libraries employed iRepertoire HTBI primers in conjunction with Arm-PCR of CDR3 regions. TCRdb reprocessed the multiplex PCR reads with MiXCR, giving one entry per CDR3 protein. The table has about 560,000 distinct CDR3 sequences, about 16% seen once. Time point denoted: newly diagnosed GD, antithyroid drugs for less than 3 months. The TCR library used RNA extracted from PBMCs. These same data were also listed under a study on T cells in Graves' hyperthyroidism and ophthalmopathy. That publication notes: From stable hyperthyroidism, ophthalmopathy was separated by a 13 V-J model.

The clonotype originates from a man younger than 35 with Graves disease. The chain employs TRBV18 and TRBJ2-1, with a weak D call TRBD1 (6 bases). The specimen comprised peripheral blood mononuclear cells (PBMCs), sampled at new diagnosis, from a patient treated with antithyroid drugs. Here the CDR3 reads CASSLDRSPNEQFF. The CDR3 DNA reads TGTGCCAGCTCCCTCGACAGGTCTCCCAATGAGCAGTTCTTC.